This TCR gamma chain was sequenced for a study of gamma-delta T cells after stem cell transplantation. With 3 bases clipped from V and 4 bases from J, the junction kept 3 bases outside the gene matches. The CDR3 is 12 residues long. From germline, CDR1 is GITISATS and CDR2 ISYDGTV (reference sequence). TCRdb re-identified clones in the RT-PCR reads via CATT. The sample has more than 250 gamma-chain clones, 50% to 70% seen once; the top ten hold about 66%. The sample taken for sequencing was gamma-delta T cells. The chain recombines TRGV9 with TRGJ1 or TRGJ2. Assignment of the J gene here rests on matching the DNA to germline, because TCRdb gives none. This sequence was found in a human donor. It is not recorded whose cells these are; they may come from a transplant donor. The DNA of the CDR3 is TGTGCCTTGTGGGAGTTCTATTATAAGAAACTCTTT. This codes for CALWEFYYKKLF.